One and the same sample provided the 15 T cell receptor beta chains below, sequenced in a study of CD8+ T cells in alopecia areata. As the sequencing template, cDNA was produced by extracting RNA and reverse transcribing it. Sequenced by immunoSEQ multiplex PCR; TCRdb stores in-frame clones only, minus some. Of roughly 130,000 clones in the sample, 58% are singletons; the top ten hold less than 5.5%. This sample comprised CD4+ T cells sorted from blood, obtained at week 0. All receptors derive from a human donor with alopecia areata.

This clone was found once. The chain couples TRBV5-4 to TRBJ1-2, with a tentative D call TRBD1 (5 bases). V was pared by 4 bases and J by 7 bases, with 23 bases between. The CDR3 is made up of 16 amino acids. Germline V lookup: CDR1 SGHNT, CDR2 YYREEE (reference sequence). The CDR3 bases are TGTGCCAGCAGCGTCCCCGGAGGGACGGCGGGAGGTGGCTACACCTTC. As protein: CASSVPGGTAGGGYTF.

The V gene is TRBV4-1, the J gene TRBJ2-7; a weak D match, TRBD1 (6 bases). CDR1 and CDR2 from the germline V gene are MGHRA and YSYEKL. The CDR3 totals 14 residues. Trimming shortened V by 5 bases and J by 0 bases, and 11 bases separated the two germline ends. CDR3 residues: CASSYRQASYEQYF. DNA for the CDR3: TGCGCCAGCAGCTATCGACAGGCCTCCTACGAGCAGTACTTC.

This clone was observed a few times. V is TRBV7-7 and J is TRBJ2-5; 7 bases line up with TRBD1. The CDR3 runs to 14 residues. The V segment lost 5 bases and the J segment 4 bases; nucleotides outside the gene matches: 7. CDR1 SSHAT and CDR2 FNYEAQ come from the germline V gene (reference sequence). As DNA, the CDR3 is TGTGCCAGCAGCGCCTTAGGGGGCTTAGAGACCCAGTACTTC. As protein: CASSALGGLETQYF.

The rearrangement uses TRBV5-1 and TRBJ1-1; 7 bases map to TRBD1. This CDR3 region has 12 residues. Germline loops: CDR1 SGHRS, CDR2 YFSETQ. J lost 8 bases, V lost 4 bases, and 5 bases had no gene match. The CDR3 coding sequence is TGCGCCAGCAGCGCCGGACAGGTAGAAGCTTTCTTT. Protein product: CASSAGQVEAFF.

The sample holds a few counts of this clone. The V and J genes are TRBV19 and TRBJ1-1; tentative D call: TRBD1 (5 bases). The CDR3 totals 13 residues. Trimming took 7 bases from V and 4 from J, leaving 13 bases between them. Germline-derived CDR1 and CDR2 are LNHDA and SQIVND (reference sequence). The CDR3 region is CASKKQDLTEAFF. CDR3 nucleotide sequence: TGTGCCAGTAAAAAACAGGACCTCACTGAAGCTTTCTTT. Full variable domain (missing parts from reference TRBV19 and TRBJ1-1): DGGITQSPKYLFRKEGQNVTLSCEQNLNHDAMYWYRQDPGQGLRLIYYSQIVNDFQKGDIAEGYSVSREKKESFPLTVTSAQKNPTAFYLCASKKQDLTEAFFGQGTRLTVV.

The chain carries TRBV5-1 and TRBJ1-2; possibly TRBD1 for D (6 bases). V gave up 0 bases and J gave up 2 bases, with 8 bases separating them. The V gene's germline CDR1 is SGHRS and CDR2 YFSETQ. This CDR3 has 14 residues. CDR3 nucleotides: TGCGCCAGCAGCTTGGACAGGGCGAACTATGGCTACACCTTC. Translating gives CASSLDRANYGYTF.

The CDR3 nucleotides read TGTGCCAGCACCAGACCACACAGGGCAGAGGGCTACACCTTC. Encoded protein: CASTRPHRAEGYTF. The chain couples TRBV28 to TRBJ1-2; D possibly corresponds to TRBD1 (6 bases). This CDR3 has 14 residues. Germline V lookup: CDR1 MDHEN, CDR2 SYDVKM. V shed 7 bases and J shed 8 bases, with 20 bases lying between them.

This chain connects TRBV29-1 to TRBJ1-4; a possible D gene is TRBD1 (6 bases). The V gene lost 4 bases and the J gene lost 5 bases, with 17 bases spanning the gap. Germline lookup yields CDR1 SQVTM and CDR2 ANQGSEA. The CDR3 covers 15 residues. The CDR3 DNA reads TGCAGCGTTGGAGGGGTGACAGGACCAAATGAAAAACTGTTTTTT. This gives the protein CSVGGVTGPNEKLFF.

The chain joins TRBV29-1 to TRBJ1-5; D ambiguous. V lost 5 bases and J lost 2, with 10 bases in between. There are 13 residues in the CDR3. Germline CDR1 is SQVTM and CDR2 is ANQGSEA. This CDR3 is CSVSTERNQPQHF. In DNA form, the CDR3 reads TGCAGCGTTTCCACGGAACGCAATCAGCCCCAGCATTTT.

This chain uses TRBV6-6 with TRBJ2-1; tentative D call: TRBD1 (6 bases). V lost 5 bases and J 7 bases, leaving 21 bases between the germline ends. The length of the CDR3 is 16 residues. Germline V lookup: CDR1 MNHNY, CDR2 SVGAGI (reference sequence). As DNA, the CDR3 is TGTGCCAGCAGTACCCACAGGGATTCTTATGGAAATGAGCAGTTCTTC. Encoded protein: CASSTHRDSYGNEQFF.

J is TRBJ2-5 and V is TRBV10-3, with 7 bases lining up with TRBD2. V trimming: 5 bases; J trimming: 5 bases; junction bases outside the gene matches: 20. CDR3 length equals 18 residues. CDR1 is ENHRY and CDR2 is SYGVKD in the germline V gene. The CDR3 loop is CAISSTGGVSSGWETQYF. DNA of the CDR3: TGTGCCATCAGTTCGACGGGGGGAGTCTCCAGTGGATGGGAGACCCAGTACTTC.

This clone appeared a few times. The chain is built from TRBV28 and TRBJ1-3; D not certain. The CDR3 is 14 amino acids. The germline V and J ends were trimmed by 5 bases and 3 bases, with 11 bases remaining between them. Germline V gene lookup returns CDR1 MDHEN and CDR2 SYDVKM. CDR3 sequence: CASSGRRYGNTIYF. The CDR3, as DNA: TGTGCCAGCAGTGGTCGACGGTATGGAAACACCATATATTTT.

This clone appeared a few times. The rearrangement links TRBV19 to TRBJ2-6; weak D call: TRBD1 (5 bases). The CDR3 runs to 15 residues. Germline CDR1 LNHDA, CDR2 SQIVND (reference sequence). The germline V and J ends were trimmed by 5 bases and 0 bases, with 8 bases remaining between them. This CDR3 reads CASSGHNSGANVLTF. The CDR3 coding sequence is TGTGCCAGTAGTGGACACAACTCTGGGGCCAACGTCCTGACTTTC.

V usage is TRBV2 and J usage is TRBJ1-2; D call uncertain. Germline V lookup: CDR1 SNHLY, CDR2 FYNNEI. The CDR3 has 13 amino acids. Trimming stripped 6 bases from V and 6 bases from J, with 14 bases between. The CDR3 protein is CASSRVLNHGYTF. As DNA, the CDR3 is TGTGCCAGCAGCCGGGTTTTAAACCATGGCTACACCTTC.

This clone has just one count. The V call is TRBV23-1, the J call TRBJ2-7, with TRBD2 as a possible D gene (5 bases). TRBV23-1 counts as an open reading frame of uncertain function. This CDR3 comprises 14 residues. V was cut by 3 bases and J by 3 bases, with 12 bases left in between. DNA for the CDR3: TGCGCCAGCAGTCATTCGACGGGATACTACGAGCAGTACTTC. Translated, it gives CASSHSTGYYEQYF.